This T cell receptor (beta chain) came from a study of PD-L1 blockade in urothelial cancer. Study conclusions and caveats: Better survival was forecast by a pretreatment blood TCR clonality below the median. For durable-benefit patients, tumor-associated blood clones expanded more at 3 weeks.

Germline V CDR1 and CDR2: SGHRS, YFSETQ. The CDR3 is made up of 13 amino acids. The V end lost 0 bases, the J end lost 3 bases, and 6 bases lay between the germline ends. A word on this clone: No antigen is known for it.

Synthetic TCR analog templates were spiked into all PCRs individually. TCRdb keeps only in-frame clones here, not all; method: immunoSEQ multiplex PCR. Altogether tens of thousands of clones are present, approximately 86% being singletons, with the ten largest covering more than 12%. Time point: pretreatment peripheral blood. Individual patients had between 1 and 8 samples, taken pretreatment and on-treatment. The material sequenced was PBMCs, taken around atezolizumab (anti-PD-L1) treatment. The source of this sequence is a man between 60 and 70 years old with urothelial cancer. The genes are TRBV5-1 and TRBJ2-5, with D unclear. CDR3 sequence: CASSLDNEETQYF. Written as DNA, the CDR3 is TGCGCCAGCAGCTTGGACAACGAAGAGACCCAGTACTTC. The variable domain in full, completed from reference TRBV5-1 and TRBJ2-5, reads KAGVTQTPRYLIKTRGQQVTLSCSPISGHRSVSWYQQTPGQGLQFLFEYFSETQRNKGNFPGRFSGRQFSNSRSEMNVSTLELGDSALYLCASSLDNEETQYFGPGTRLLVL.